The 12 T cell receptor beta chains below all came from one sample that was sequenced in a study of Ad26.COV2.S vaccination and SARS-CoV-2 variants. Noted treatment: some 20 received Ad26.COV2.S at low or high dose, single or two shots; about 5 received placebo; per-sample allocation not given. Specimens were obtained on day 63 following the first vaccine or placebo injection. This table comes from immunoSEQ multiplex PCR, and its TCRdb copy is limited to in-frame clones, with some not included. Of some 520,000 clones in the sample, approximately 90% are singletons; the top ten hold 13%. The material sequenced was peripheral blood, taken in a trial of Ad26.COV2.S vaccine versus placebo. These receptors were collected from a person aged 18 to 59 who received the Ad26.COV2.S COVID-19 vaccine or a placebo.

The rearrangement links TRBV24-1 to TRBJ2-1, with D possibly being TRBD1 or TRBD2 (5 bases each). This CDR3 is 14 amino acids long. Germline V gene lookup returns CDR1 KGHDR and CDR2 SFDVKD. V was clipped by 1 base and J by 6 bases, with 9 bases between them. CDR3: CATSDFRDGNEQFF. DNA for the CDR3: TGTGCCACCAGTGATTTTAGGGACGGCAATGAGCAGTTCTTC.

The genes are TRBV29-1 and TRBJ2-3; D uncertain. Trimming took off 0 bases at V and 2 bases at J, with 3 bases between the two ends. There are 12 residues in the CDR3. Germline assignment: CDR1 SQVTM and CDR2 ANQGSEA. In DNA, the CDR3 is TGCAGCGTTGAAGAGACCACAGATACGCAGTATTTT. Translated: CSVEETTDTQYF.

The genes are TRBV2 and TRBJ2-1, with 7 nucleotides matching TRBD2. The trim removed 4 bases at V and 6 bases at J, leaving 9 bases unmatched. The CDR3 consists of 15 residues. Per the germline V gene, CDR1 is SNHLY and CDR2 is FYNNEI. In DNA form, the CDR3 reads TGTGCCAGCAGTGTCAAGCGGGATTCCCTCAATGAGCAGTTCTTC. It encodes CASSVKRDSLNEQFF.

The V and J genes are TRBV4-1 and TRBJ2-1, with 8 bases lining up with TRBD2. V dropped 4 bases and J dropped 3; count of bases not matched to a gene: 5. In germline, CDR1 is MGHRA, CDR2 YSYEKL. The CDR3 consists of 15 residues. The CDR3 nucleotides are TGCGCCAGCAGCCCCATTGGGACTAGCTACAATGAGCAGTTCTTC. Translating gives CASSPIGTSYNEQFF.

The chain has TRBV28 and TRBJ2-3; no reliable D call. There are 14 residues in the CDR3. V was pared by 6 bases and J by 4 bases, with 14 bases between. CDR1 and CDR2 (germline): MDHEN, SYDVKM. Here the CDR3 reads CASRPGPRPDTQYF. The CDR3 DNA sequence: TGTGCCAGCAGGCCCGGACCCAGGCCAGATACGCAGTATTTT.

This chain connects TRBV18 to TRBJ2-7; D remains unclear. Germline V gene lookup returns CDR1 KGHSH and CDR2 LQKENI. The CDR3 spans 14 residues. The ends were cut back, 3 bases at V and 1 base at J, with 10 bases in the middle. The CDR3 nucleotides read TGTGCCAGCTCACCGGCAGCTGCTTCCTACGAGCAGTACTTC. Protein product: CASSPAAASYEQYF.

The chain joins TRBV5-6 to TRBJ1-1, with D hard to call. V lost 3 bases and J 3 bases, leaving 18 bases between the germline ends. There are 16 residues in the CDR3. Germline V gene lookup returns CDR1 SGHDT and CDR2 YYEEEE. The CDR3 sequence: CASSSGLFRRDTEAFF. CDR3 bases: TGTGCCAGCAGCTCAGGACTCTTTAGGAGGGACACTGAAGCTTTCTTT. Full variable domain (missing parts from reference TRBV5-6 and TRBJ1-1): DAGVTQSPTHLIKTRGQQVTLRCSPKSGHDTVSWYQQALGQGPQFIFQYYEEEERQRGNFPDRFSGHQFPNYSSELNVNALLLGDSALYLCASSSGLFRRDTEAFFGQGTRLTVV.

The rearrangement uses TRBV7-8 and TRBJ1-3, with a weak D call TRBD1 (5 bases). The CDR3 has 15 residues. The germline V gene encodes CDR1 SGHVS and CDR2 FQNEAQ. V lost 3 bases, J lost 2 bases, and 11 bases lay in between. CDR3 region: CASSLGGTAGNTIYF. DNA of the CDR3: TGTGCCAGCAGCTTGGGGGGGACGGCTGGAAACACCATATATTTT.

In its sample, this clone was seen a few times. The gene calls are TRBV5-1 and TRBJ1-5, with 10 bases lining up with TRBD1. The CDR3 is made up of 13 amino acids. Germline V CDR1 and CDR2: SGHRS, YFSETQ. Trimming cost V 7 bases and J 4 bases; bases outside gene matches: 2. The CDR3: CASEGQGNQPQHF. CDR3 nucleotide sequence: TGCGCCAGCGAGGGACAGGGGAATCAGCCCCAGCATTTT.

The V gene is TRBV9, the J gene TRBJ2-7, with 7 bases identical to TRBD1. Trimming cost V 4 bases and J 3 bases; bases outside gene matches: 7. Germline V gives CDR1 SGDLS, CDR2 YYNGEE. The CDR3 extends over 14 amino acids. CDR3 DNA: TGTGCCAGCAGCCCCCGACAGGGTAACTACGAGCAGTACTTC. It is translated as CASSPRQGNYEQYF.

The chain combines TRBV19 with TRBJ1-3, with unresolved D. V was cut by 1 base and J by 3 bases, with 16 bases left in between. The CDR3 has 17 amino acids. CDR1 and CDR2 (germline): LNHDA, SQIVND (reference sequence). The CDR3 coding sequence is TGTGCCAGTAGTATAGGGTGGACTATTAGTTATGGAAACACCATATATTTT. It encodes CASSIGWTISYGNTIYF.

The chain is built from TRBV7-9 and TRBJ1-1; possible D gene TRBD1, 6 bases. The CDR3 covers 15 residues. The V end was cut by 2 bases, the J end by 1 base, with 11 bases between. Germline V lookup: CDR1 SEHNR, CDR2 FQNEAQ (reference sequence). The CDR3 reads CASSLWLGANTEAFF. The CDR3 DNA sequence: TGTGCCAGCAGCTTATGGTTGGGGGCGAACACTGAAGCTTTCTTT. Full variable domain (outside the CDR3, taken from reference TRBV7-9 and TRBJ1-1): DTGVSQNPRHKITKRGQNVTFRCDPISEHNRLYWYRQTLGQGPEFLTYFQNEAQLEKSRLLSDRFSAERPKGSFSTLEIQRTEQGDSAMYLCASSLWLGANTEAFFGQGTRLTVV.